Listed below are T cell receptor beta chains from one sample, sequenced in a study of OX40 agonist ivuxolimab in advanced cancers. Clones were sequenced by immunoSEQ multiplex PCR, and TCRdb holds only the in-frame ones, with some missing. The sample has about 66,000 clones; about 90% are singletons. The starting material was CD4+ or CD8+ T cells sorted from blood, obtained in a trial of the OX40 agonist ivuxolimab. The receptors derive from an adult with an advanced solid tumor such as melanoma, head and neck, liver or kidney cancer. Each CDR3 is given with its conserved first and last residue. D genes are given only for firm matches. Clone size is shown for a subset of rows, as once, few, many or a class of expanded clone.

CDR3aa	CDR3nt	v_gene	d_gene	j_gene	abundance	len
CASSWETASYEQYF	TGTGCCAGCAGCTGGGAGACTGCCTCCTACGAGCAGTACTTC	TRBV5-8	-	TRBJ2-7	-	14
CASSLGQGREQFF	TGCGCCAGCAGCTTGGGACAGGGCAGGGAGCAGTTCTTC	TRBV5-1	TRBD1	TRBJ2-1	-	13
CASSLSSYEQYF	TGTGCCAGCAGTTTAAGCTCCTACGAGCAGTACTTC	TRBV2	-	TRBJ2-7	-	12
CSVSTGGRFEAFF	TGCAGCGTTTCGACAGGGGGCCGGTTTGAAGCTTTCTTT	TRBV29-1	TRBD1	TRBJ1-1	-	13
CASSLQLAGGAGELFF	TGCGCCAGCAGCTTGCAATTAGCGGGTGGCGCCGGGGAGCTGTTTTTT	TRBV5-1	TRBD2	TRBJ2-2	-	16
CASSSARVPYNEQFF	TGTGCCAGCAGTTCCGCCAGGGTCCCCTACAATGAGCAGTTCTTC	TRBV27	-	TRBJ2-1	-	15
CASSGRGRPYEQYF	TGTGCCAGCAGCGGCAGGGGTCGGCCCTACGAGCAGTACTTC	TRBV9	-	TRBJ2-7	-	14
CASSRQGITEAFF	TGTGCCAGCAGTAGACAGGGGATTACTGAAGCTTTCTTT	TRBV25-1	TRBD1	TRBJ1-1	-	13
CASNQPLAPDTQYF	TGTGCCAGCAACCAACCCTTGGCCCCAGATACGCAGTATTTT	TRBV6-6	-	TRBJ2-3	once	14
CASSLERASGIEQFF	TGTGCCAGCAGCTTAGAAAGGGCTAGCGGGATTGAGCAGTTCTTC	TRBV7-8	TRBD2	TRBJ2-1	-	15
CASSGMGSGQPQHF	TGTGCCAGCAGTGGAATGGGGTCTGGACAGCCCCAGCATTTT	TRBV6-5	-	TRBJ1-5	-	14
CASSFSGTGGADTQYF	TGCGCCAGCAGCTTTAGCGGGACAGGGGGTGCAGATACGCAGTATTTT	TRBV4-1	TRBD1	TRBJ2-3	-	16
CASSVGYEQYF	TGTGCCAGCAGTGTTGGGTACGAGCAGTACTTC	TRBV2	-	TRBJ2-7	-	11
CASSYSSGAGANVLTF	TGTGCCAGCAGTTACTCGAGCGGGGCTGGGGCCAACGTCCTGACTTTC	TRBV6-5	TRBD2	TRBJ2-6	-	16
CASSLAPDVNEQFF	TGCGCCAGCAGCTTGGCGCCGGATGTCAATGAGCAGTTCTTC	TRBV5-1	-	TRBJ2-1	-	14
CASRDLTTQYF	TGTGCCAGCAGGGACTTGACTACGCAGTATTTT	TRBV2	-	TRBJ2-3	-	11
CASIGGQETQYF	TGTGCCTCCATCGGGGGTCAAGAGACCCAGTACTTC	TRBV15	-	TRBJ2-5	once	12
CARTRLAGPQGYNEQFF	TGTGCCAGAACCCGACTAGCGGGCCCCCAAGGGTACAATGAGCAGTTCTTC	TRBV5-3	TRBD2	TRBJ2-1	-	17
CASSFRTVYEQYF	TGTGCCAGCAGCTTTCGGACAGTCTACGAGCAGTACTTC	TRBV7-8	-	TRBJ2-7	-	13
CASSTGLAGGSGPYNEQFF	TGTGCCAGTAGTACGGGACTAGCGGGAGGAAGTGGGCCCTACAATGAGCAGTTCTTC	TRBV19	TRBD2	TRBJ2-1	-	19
CASSSSESYNSPLHF	TGCGCCAGCAGCTCCTCGGAGTCCTATAATTCACCCCTCCACTTT	TRBV5-1	-	TRBJ1-6	once	15
CASSLSPRAQETQYF	TGTGCCAGCAGTTTAAGCCCTAGGGCCCAAGAGACCCAGTACTTC	TRBV5-4	-	TRBJ2-5	-	15
CASVPRAVNTGELFF	TGTGCCAGCGTCCCCAGGGCAGTGAACACCGGGGAGCTGTTTTTT	TRBV21-1	-	TRBJ2-2	-	15
CAISESTTVGKLFF	TGTGCCATCAGTGAGTCGACAACAGTTGGAAAACTGTTTTTT	TRBV10-3	-	TRBJ1-4	-	14
CASSQGTETTGELFF	TGTGCCAGCAGCCAAGGGACAGAGACCACCGGGGAGCTGTTTTTT	TRBV9	TRBD1	TRBJ2-2	few	15
CASSPVSNTDTQYF	TGTGCCAGCAGTCCTGTCAGTAATACAGATACGCAGTATTTT	TRBV6-5	-	TRBJ2-3	-	14
CASSRVSGANVLTF	TGTGCCAGCAGTAGGGTCTCTGGGGCCAACGTCCTGACTTTC	TRBV28	-	TRBJ2-6	-	14
CASSLLQAKYF	TGTGCCAGCAGCTTACTTCAGGCTAAGTACTTC	TRBV7-8	-	TRBJ2-7	-	11
CASSPGLAGQETQYF	TGCGCCAGCAGTCCCGGACTAGCGGGACAAGAGACCCAGTACTTC	TRBV5-1	TRBD2	TRBJ2-5	-	15
CASSPWDSPYNEQFF	TGTGCCAGCAGCCCCTGGGACAGCCCCTACAATGAGCAGTTCTTC	TRBV7-9	TRBD1	TRBJ2-1	-	15
CASSLLTDTQYF	TGTGCCAGCTCACTCCTCACAGATACGCAGTATTTT	TRBV18	-	TRBJ2-3	-	12
CASRAQSSGNTIYF	TGTGCCAGCAGGGCACAGAGCTCTGGAAACACCATATATTTT	TRBV28	-	TRBJ1-3	-	14
CASSATGTGLLEQYF	TGCGCCAGCAGTGCAACCGGGACCGGCCTGCTCGAGCAGTACTTC	TRBV10-1	-	TRBJ2-7	-	15
CASSLYNEQFF	TGTGCCAGCAGCCTTTACAATGAGCAGTTCTTC	TRBV5-6	-	TRBJ2-1	-	11
CASSHFYRTVTGPSPYEQYF	TGTGCCAGCAGTCATTTTTACAGGACCGTGACAGGGCCCAGTCCCTACGAGCAGTACTTC	TRBV27	TRBD1	TRBJ2-7	-	20
CASSLGGLGIATNEKLFF	TGTGCCAGCAGCTTAGGAGGGCTGGGAATTGCAACTAATGAAAAACTGTTTTTT	TRBV7-8	-	TRBJ1-4	-	18
CASSVGQGAEQPQHF	TGTGCCAGCAGCGTAGGACAGGGGGCTGAACAGCCCCAGCATTTT	TRBV9	TRBD1	TRBJ1-5	once	15
CASRTVGTGELFF	TGTGCCAGCAGGACGGTGGGCACCGGGGAGCTGTTTTTT	TRBV27	-	TRBJ2-2	-	13